This paragraph covers one T cell receptor (beta chain) sequence. CDR1 and CDR2 (germline): SGDLS, YYNGEE. This CDR3 is built from 16 residues. The junction had 9 bases not matched to a gene; V was cut back by 4 bases and J by 5 bases. This record comes from a study of shared clonotypes between healthy human individuals. Sequencing used immunoSEQ multiplex PCR; TCRdb keeps in-frame clones, though not all of them. Counted here are a few million clones, roughly 92% occurring once; the ten biggest clones make up over 0.12%. The TCR sequence derives from a young man in good health. This chain uses TRBV9 with TRBJ2-3; TRBD1 agrees at 11 bases. The specimen was naive CD4+ T cells sorted from blood. The subset here: CD45RA+ positively selected. The CDR3 here is CASSPWTGGQVDTQYF. The CDR3, as DNA: TGTGCCAGCAGCCCATGGACAGGGGGCCAGGTAGATACGCAGTATTTT.